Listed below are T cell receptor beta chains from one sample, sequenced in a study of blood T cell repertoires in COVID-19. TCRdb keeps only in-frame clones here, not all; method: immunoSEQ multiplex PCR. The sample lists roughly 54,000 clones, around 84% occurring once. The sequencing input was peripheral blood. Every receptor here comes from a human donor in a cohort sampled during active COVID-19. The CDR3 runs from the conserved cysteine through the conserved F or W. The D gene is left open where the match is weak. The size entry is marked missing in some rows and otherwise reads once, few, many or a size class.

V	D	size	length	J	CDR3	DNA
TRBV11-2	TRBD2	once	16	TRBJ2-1	CASSLGAGGLDNEQFF	TGTGCCAGCAGCTTAGGTGCGGGGGGCCTTGACAATGAGCAGTTCTTC
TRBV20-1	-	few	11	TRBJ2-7	CSARSGHEQYF	TGCAGTGCTAGGTCAGGGCACGAGCAGTACTTC
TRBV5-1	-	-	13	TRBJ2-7	CASSDPDSVVLYF	TGCGCCAGCAGCGACCCGGACTCGGTTGTTCTGTACTTC
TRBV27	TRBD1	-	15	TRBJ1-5	CASRLQGNSNQPQHF	TGTGCCAGCAGACTACAGGGGAATAGCAATCAGCCCCAGCATTTT
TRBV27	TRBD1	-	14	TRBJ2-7	CASPGDRDSYEQYF	TGTGCCAGCCCCGGGGACAGAGACTCCTACGAGCAGTACTTC
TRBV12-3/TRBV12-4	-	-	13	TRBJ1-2	CASSLQGSYGYTF	TGTGCCAGCAGCCTACAGGGCTCTTATGGCTACACCTTC
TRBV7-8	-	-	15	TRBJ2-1	CASSRDRPSYNEQFF	TGTGCCAGCAGCCGAGACAGGCCTTCCTACAATGAGCAGTTCTTC
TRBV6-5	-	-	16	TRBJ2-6	CASSYGGGVGANVLTF	TGTGCCAGCAGTTACGGCGGTGGTGTCGGGGCCAACGTCCTGACTTTC
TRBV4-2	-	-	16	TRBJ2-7	CASSQRGLTGIYEQYF	TGTGCCAGCAGCCAAAGGGGACTGACAGGGATCTACGAGCAGTACTTC
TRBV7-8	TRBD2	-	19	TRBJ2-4	CASSLGTSGGRLSKNIQYF	TGTGCCAGCAGCTTAGGGACTAGCGGAGGGAGACTAAGTAAAAACATTCAGTACTTC